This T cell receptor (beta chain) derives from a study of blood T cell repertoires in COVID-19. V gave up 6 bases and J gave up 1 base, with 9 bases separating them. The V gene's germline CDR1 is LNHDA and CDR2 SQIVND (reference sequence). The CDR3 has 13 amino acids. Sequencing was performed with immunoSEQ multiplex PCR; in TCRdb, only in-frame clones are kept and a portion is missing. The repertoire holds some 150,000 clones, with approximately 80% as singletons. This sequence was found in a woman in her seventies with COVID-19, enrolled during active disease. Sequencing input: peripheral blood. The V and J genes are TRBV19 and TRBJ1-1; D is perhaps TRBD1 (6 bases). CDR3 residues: CASRNRANTEAFF. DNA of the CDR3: TGTGCCAGTAGAAACAGGGCGAACACTGAAGCTTTCTTT.